Following are 20 T cell receptor beta chains from one sample sequenced in a study of Graves' ophthalmopathy and Graves' hyperthyroidism. Amplifying from RNA transcripts, the study obtained TCR beta CDR3 regions. The first-round RT-PCR employed HTBI primers together with the Qiagen OneStep RT-PCR kit. A multiplex PCR was then performed as the second round. MiXCR, run by TCRdb on the multiplex PCR reads, gives a single entry per CDR3 protein. This sample has about 400,000 distinct CDR3 sequences, with roughly 15% found just once. Sequenced material: peripheral blood. The origin of the receptors is a woman aged 18-29 years with stable Graves' hyperthyroidism.

This clonotype appeared many times. This chain links TRBV3-1 with TRBJ2-7; D not certain. The CDR3 is 16 residues long. V lost 4 bases, J lost 4 bases, and 20 bases lay in between. CDR1 is LGHDT and CDR2 is YNNKEL in the germline V gene (reference sequence). The CDR3 DNA is TGTGCCAGCAGCCTCTCCCCCTGGGGTAGTGAGTACGAGCAGTACTTC. Amino acids: CASSLSPWGSEYEQYF.

This clonotype was found many times. This chain links TRBV12-3 or TRBV12-4 with TRBJ2-5, with TRBD2 matching 15 bases. V was pared by 6 bases and J by 3 bases, with 8 bases of the junction left unmatched. The CDR3 has 17 amino acids. The CDR3 nucleotides are TGTGCCAGCAGGAAAGGACTAGCGGGGGGGCGTAAAGAGACCCAGTACTTC. This codes for CASRKGLAGGRKETQYF.

Many counts were recorded for this clonotype. The J gene is TRBJ2-4, the V gene TRBV11-1; unclear D gene. V lost 1 base to trimming and J lost 0 bases, with 25 bases between them. Germline V gene lookup returns CDR1 SGHAT and CDR2 FQDESV (reference sequence). The CDR3 contains 21 residues. This CDR3 reads CASSLELVAGRRPLAKNIQYF. The DNA of the CDR3 is TGTGCCAGCAGCTTAGAATTGGTGGCAGGTCGAAGACCCCTAGCCAAAAACATTCAGTACTTC.

This clonotype was seen ten or more times. CDR3 bases: TGCAGTGCTAGACAGAAATCCTATGGCTACACCTTC. This translates into CSARQKSYGYTF. This chain links TRBV20-1 with TRBJ1-2; the D is unclear. The CDR3 extends over 12 amino acids. Trimming left V 2 bases short and J 4 bases short, with 8 bases between. Per germline, CDR1 DFQATT and CDR2 SNEGSKA (reference sequence).

This clonotype turned up a few times. One end of the junction fails to match germline, which may point to a read error. V is TRBV5-6 and J is TRBJ2-7; D perhaps matches TRBD1 (5 bases). CDR3 length: 15 residues. CDR1 and CDR2 from the germline V gene are SGHDT and YYEEEE. The CDR3 coding sequence is TGTGCCAGCAACTTGCAGGGAAAGCGCTCCTACGAGCAGTACTTC. Translated, it gives CASNLQGKRSYEQYF.

In this sample, this clonotype turned up many times. V usage is TRBV20-1 and J usage is TRBJ1-1; 7 bases align to TRBD1. The CDR3 sequence is 13 residues long. The ends lost 6 bases at V and 5 bases at J; junction bases unmatched: 9. CDR1 is DFQATT, CDR2 SNEGSKA, per germline (reference sequence). This CDR3 reads CSAERQGETEAFF. The CDR3 DNA sequence: TGCAGTGCGGAACGACAGGGTGAAACTGAAGCTTTCTTT.

There are many counts of this clonotype. The genes are TRBV12-5 and TRBJ1-1, with a tentative D call TRBD1 (5 bases). The CDR3 loop spans 10 amino acids. V was cut by 4 bases and J by 8 bases, with 5 bases left in between. Per the germline V gene, CDR1 is LGHNT and CDR2 is FRNRAP. Written as DNA, the CDR3 is TGTGCTAGTGGTTGGGGGGAAGCTTTCTTT. Protein product: CASGWGEAFF.

This clonotype occurred many times. J is TRBJ2-5 and V is TRBV7-2, with TRBD2 matching over 7 bases. V lost 2 bases, J lost 9 bases, and 12 bases stayed unmatched. This CDR3 contains 15 residues. Germline CDR1 reads SGHTA; CDR2 reads FQGNSA. Here the CDR3 reads CASSLRGDLPMAQYF. Here the CDR3 DNA reads TGTGCCAGCAGCTTACGGGGGGACCTCCCGATGGCCCAGTACTTC.

This chain uses TRBV30 with TRBJ2-4; 7 nucleotides align to TRBD2. The V gene's germline CDR1 is GTSNPN and CDR2 SVGIG (reference sequence). The trim removed 4 bases at V and 8 bases at J, leaving 2 bases unmatched. This CDR3 region has 11 residues. For the CDR3, the DNA is TGTGCCTGGAAGGGGAGGGACATTCAGTACTTC. Its translation: CAWKGRDIQYF.

This clonotype was detected ten times or more. The chain has TRBV4-2 and TRBJ2-6; TRBD2 might be the D (5 bases). Trimming took 0 bases from V and 0 from J, leaving 9 bases between them. Germline values: CDR1 LGHNA, CDR2 YNFKEQ. The CDR3 is made up of 17 amino acids. As DNA, the CDR3 is TGTGCCAGCAGCCAAGATCCGAGGGTCTCTGGGGCCAACGTCCTGACTTTC. It codes for CASSQDPRVSGANVLTF.

This clonotype was observed many times. J is TRBJ1-1 and V is TRBV20-1; D is ambiguous. The CDR3 spans 14 residues. V lost 6 bases, J lost 5 bases, and 19 bases lay in between. CDR1 and CDR2 from the germline V gene are DFQATT and SNEGSKA (reference sequence). DNA for the CDR3: TGCAGTGCCCCCCAAGGATGGGCAGTAACTGAAGCTTTCTTT. As protein: CSAPQGWAVTEAFF.

This clonotype was seen repeatedly, ten times or more. The rearrangement links TRBV7-2 to TRBJ1-2; D is undetermined. Per the germline V gene, CDR1 is SGHTA and CDR2 is FQGNSA. The ends were cut back, 7 bases at V and 4 bases at J, with 10 bases in the middle. This CDR3 is built from 12 residues. CDR3 in amino acids: CASTASTYGYTF. CDR3 nucleotide sequence: TGTGCCAGCACCGCTTCTACCTATGGCTACACCTTC.

This rearrangement joins TRBV5-1 to TRBJ1-2, with 7 positions matching TRBD1. There are 16 residues in the CDR3. V was pared by 1 base and J by 2 bases, with 8 bases of the junction left unmatched. Germline V gene data show CDR1 as SGHRS and CDR2 as YFSETQ. The CDR3 here is CASSLTPGQLNYGYTF. CDR3 bases: TGCGCCAGCAGCTTGACCCCGGGACAGCTAAACTATGGCTACACCTTC.

As DNA, the CDR3 is TGTGCCAGCAGTGACGTACTAGCGGGGGGGGAGACCCAGTACTTC. Protein: CASSDVLAGGETQYF. The chain joins TRBV6-1 to TRBJ2-5; 13 bases fit TRBD2. CDR3 size: 15 residues. Germline trimming cut 3 bases from V and 5 bases from J; bases unmatched to any gene: 3. The V gene's germline CDR1 is MNHNS and CDR2 SASEGT.

This clonotype was detected ten times or more. The V gene is TRBV6-2 or TRBV6-3, the J gene TRBJ1-1; 7 bases match TRBD1. V gave up 6 bases and J gave up 2 bases; unmatched junction bases: 9. Germline values: CDR1 MNHEY, CDR2 SVGEGT. The CDR3 consists of 15 residues. The chain's CDR3 is CASREPDRANTEAFF. CDR3 DNA sequence: TGTGCCAGCAGAGAACCCGACAGGGCCAACACTGAAGCTTTCTTT.

This rearrangement joins TRBV12-3 or TRBV12-4 to TRBJ1-2, with TRBD1 identical over 9 bases. The CDR3 extends over 18 amino acids. With 6 bases clipped from V and 3 bases from J, the junction kept 17 bases outside the gene matches. CDR3 sequence reads: CASRTTRYRTGDYYGYTF. CDR3 sequence (DNA): TGTGCCAGCAGAACGACAAGATACAGGACAGGGGATTACTATGGCTACACCTTC.

The gene calls are TRBV28 and TRBJ1-1, with D tentatively TRBD1 (6 bases). V lost 7 bases, J lost 11 bases, and 17 bases lay in between. The CDR3 totals 12 residues. CDR1 is MDHEN, CDR2 SYDVKM, per germline. The CDR3 is CASTRWGARAFF. CDR3 DNA sequence: TGTGCCAGCACCCGTTGGGGGGCGCGGGCTTTCTTT.

This clonotype was seen more than once but under ten times. The chain is built from TRBV20-1 and TRBJ1-5; maybe TRBD1 (5 bases). The CDR3 extends over 16 amino acids. The germline V gene encodes CDR1 DFQATT and CDR2 SNEGSKA (reference sequence). V lost 4 bases and J lost 3, with 19 bases in between. The CDR3 here is CSATTALGEDNQPQHF. CDR3 DNA sequence: TGCAGTGCTACAACGGCCCTGGGGGAGGACAATCAGCCCCAGCATTTT.

This sequence joins TRBV9 and TRBJ2-6, with a possible D match to TRBD2 (5 bases). V was pared by 4 bases and J by 5 bases, with 10 bases between. The V gene's germline CDR1 is SGDLS and CDR2 YYNGEE. This CDR3 contains 14 residues. The CDR3 spells CASSWTGRANVLTF. The CDR3 nucleotides are TGTGCCAGCAGCTGGACGGGGAGGGCCAACGTCCTGACTTTC.

Notes on this clonotype: A read error may produce the germline difference seen at one junction end. CDR3 in amino acids: CASSLAQAGGHLRDF. The CDR3 nucleotides read TGTGCCAGCAGCTTAGCGCAAGCGGGGGGCCACCTTCGGGACTTC. The genes are TRBV7-2 and TRBJ2-5; 9 bases are a match to TRBD2. The V gene's germline CDR1 is SGHTA and CDR2 FQGNSA. This CDR3 comprises 15 residues.